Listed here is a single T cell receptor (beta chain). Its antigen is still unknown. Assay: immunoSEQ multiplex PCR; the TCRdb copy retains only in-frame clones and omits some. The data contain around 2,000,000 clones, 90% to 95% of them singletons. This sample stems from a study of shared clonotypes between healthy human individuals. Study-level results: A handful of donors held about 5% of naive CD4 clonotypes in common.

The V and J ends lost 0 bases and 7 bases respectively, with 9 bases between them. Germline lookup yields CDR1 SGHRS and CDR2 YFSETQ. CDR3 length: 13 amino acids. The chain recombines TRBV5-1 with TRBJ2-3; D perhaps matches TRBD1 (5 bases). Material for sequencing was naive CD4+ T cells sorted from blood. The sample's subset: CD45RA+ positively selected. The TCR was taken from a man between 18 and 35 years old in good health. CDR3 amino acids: CASSLGGSYTQYF. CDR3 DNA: TGCGCCAGCAGCTTGGGGGGCAGTTATACGCAGTATTTT.